This TCR beta chain originates from a study of OX40 agonist ivuxolimab in advanced cancers. The ends were cut back, 1 base at V and 9 bases at J, with 10 bases in the middle. Germline-derived CDR1 and CDR2 are MGHRA and YSYEKL. This CDR3 region has 14 residues. Some clones are missing from TCRdb's copy, which holds only in-frame ones; the method was immunoSEQ multiplex PCR. The table includes over 40,000 clones, approximately 88% detected once. This chain joins TRBV4-1 and TRBJ1-6; tentative D call: TRBD1 (6 bases). The sample here was CD4+ or CD8+ T cells sorted from blood, taken in a trial of the OX40 agonist ivuxolimab. The source of this sequence is an adult with an advanced solid tumor such as melanoma, head and neck, liver or kidney cancer. The CDR3 reads CASSQAGAGSPLHF. Written as DNA, the CDR3 is TGCGCCAGCAGCCAAGCAGGGGCAGGTTCACCCCTCCACTTT.